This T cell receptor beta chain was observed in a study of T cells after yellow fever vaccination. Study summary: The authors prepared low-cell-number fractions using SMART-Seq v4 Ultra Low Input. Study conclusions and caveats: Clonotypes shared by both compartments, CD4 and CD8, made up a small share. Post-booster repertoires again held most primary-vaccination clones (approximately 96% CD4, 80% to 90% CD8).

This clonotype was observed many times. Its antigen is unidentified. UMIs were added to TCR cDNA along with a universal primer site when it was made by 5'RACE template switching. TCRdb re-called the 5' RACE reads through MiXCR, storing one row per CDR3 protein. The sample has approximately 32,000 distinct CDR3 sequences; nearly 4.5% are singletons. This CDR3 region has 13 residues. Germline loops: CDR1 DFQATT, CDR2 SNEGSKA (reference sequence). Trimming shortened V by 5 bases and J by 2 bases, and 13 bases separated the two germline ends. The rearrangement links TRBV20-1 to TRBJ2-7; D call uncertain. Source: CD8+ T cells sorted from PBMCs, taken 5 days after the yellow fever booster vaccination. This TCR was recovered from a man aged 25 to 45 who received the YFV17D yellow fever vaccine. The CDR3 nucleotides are TGCAGTGCTGCCGGGCCAAACCCCTACGAGCAGTACTTC. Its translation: CSAAGPNPYEQYF.